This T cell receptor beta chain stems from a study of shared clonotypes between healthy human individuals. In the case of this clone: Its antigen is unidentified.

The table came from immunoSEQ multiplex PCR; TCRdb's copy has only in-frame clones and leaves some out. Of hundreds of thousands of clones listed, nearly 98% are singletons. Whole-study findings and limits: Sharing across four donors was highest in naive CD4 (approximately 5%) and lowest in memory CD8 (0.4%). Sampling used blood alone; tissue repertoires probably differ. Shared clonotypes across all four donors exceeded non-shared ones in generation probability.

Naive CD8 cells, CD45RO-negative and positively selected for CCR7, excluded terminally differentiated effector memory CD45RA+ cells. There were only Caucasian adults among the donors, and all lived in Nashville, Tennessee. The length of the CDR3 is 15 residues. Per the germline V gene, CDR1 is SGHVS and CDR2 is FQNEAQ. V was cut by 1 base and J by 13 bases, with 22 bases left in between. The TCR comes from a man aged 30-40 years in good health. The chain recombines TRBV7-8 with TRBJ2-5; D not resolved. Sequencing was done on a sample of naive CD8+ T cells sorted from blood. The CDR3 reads CASSLEDQVSGPPYF. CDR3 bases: TGTGCCAGCAGCTTAGAGGACCAGGTGTCTGGGCCTCCGTACTTC.